This record concerns one T cell receptor beta chain sequence. These data come from a study of blood T cells in healthy people across ages. The use of a sample-barcoded 5' primer and a J-beta primer mix characterized a second PCR of about 7 to 12 cycles. TCRdb re-called the 5' RACE reads with MiXCR, one entry per CDR3 protein. The sample includes about 1.7 million distinct CDR3 sequences, approximately 28% of them seen just once. The germline V gene has CDR1 SGHRS and CDR2 YFSETQ. The CDR3 totals 14 residues. V trimming: 7 bases; J trimming: 3 bases; junction bases outside the gene matches: 9. The sequenced material came from blood. This receptor was identified in a woman aged 25-40 years in good health. This chain links TRBV5-1 with TRBJ2-7; TRBD1 agrees at 8 bases. The CDR3 protein is CASYPGTGFYEQYF. Written as DNA, the CDR3 is TGCGCCAGCTACCCCGGGACAGGTTTCTACGAGCAGTACTTC.